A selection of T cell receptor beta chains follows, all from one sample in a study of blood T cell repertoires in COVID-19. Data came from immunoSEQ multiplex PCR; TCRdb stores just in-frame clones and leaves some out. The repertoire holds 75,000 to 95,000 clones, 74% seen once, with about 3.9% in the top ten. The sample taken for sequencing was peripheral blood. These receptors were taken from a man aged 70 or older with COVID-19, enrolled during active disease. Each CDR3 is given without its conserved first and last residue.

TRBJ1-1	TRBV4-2	ASSLDRVNTEAF
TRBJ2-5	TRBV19	GNVGLAGPRQQETQY
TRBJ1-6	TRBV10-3	ASGRIDNSPLH
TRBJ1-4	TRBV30	AWSLGVGVLF
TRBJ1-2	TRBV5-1	ASSLGGSGYT
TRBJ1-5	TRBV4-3	ASSQSYGVNQPQH
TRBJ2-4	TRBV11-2	ASSLVSSGSSRNIQY
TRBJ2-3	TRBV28	ASSPWGQGQTDTQY
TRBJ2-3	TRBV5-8	ASSSSGRGTDTQY
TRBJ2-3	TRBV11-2	ASTTTGFTDTQY
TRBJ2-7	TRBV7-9	ASSLDGTASYEQY
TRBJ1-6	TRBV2	ASGQNNSPLH
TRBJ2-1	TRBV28	ASSLLLAAREQF
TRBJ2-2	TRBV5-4	ASSGRINTGELF
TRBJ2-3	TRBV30	ACPAGRSTDTQY
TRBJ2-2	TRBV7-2	ASSLGFRTNTGELF
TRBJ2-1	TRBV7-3	ASSLQSRGGEQF
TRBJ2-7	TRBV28	ASSRRDRGRTGLYEQY
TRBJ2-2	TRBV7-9	ASSADSGNTGELF
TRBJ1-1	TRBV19	ASYTTGSATEAF
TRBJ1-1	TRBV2	ASSAGTGTF
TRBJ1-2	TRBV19	ASSIRDRGDYGYT
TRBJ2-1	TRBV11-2	ASSLSGQTYNEQF
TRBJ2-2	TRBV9	ASSVAVGLTGELF
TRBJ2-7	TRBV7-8	ASSPRTSFEQY
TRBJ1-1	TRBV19	ARVGTGGGVGAF
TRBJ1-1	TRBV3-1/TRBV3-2	ASSLLQGARGTEAF
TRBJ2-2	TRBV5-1	ASSPLAGDPGELF
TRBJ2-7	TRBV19	ASSYRGEQY
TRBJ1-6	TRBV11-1	ASSPGLMNSPLH
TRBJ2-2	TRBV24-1	ATSDLRQGNTGELF
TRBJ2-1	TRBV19	ASSPGGSGRGTYNEQF
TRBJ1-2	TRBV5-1	ASRDAGGNYGYT
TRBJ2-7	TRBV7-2	ASSLVRFSYEQY
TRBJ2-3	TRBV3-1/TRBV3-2	ASSQGLLAGTDTQY
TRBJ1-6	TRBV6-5	ASGGNSPLH
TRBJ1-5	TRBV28	ASSWGHDNQPQH
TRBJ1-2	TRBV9	ASSPNPTGGAEGYT
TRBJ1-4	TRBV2	ASSSGQVGEKLF
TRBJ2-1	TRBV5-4	ASRPTSGRGNEQF
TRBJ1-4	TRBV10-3	AIRRTGANEKLF
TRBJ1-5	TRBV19	ASSQGARQPQH
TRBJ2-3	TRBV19	ASKGQGRDTQY
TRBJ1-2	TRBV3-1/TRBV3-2	ASSPDRGNGYT
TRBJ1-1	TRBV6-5	ASSWAIGRDREAF
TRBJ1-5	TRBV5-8	ASSSRQHSNQPQH